Included here is one TCR beta chain sequence, with context. Its specific antigen is unknown. At one end the junction does not follow the germline gene, possibly because of a read error. The data were obtained in a study of STAT5B mutations in CD4+ large granular lymphocyte leukemia (dated by TCRdb to the early 2020s). A note on the overall study: Among the healthy controls, the CDR3 'QG' motif was associated with a particular HLA allele. The study compared the TCRbeta repertoires of patients with CD4+ T-cell large granular lymphocyte leukemia against those of healthy blood donors. The purity of purified fractions was confirmed by flow cytometry on FACSCanto II or FACSVerse to exceed 95% among lymphocytes. Study-level results and caveats: The main leukemic clonotypes were found to be private to each patient, although about a quarter of the main leukemic clonotypes were detected at low frequency in the non-leukemic repertoires of other patients. The data were not HLA-matched, and the relatively small sample size could explain the higher clonality seen in CD4+ compared with CD8+ T-LGLL. CD4-sorted patient repertoires appeared more clonal than healthy CD4+ repertoires, and this difference persisted after removing the putative leukemic clones. TRBV06-family usage was enriched among the top patient clones (8/27) compared with healthy controls (2/35).

TCRbeta rearrangements were sequenced from genomic DNA using the immunoSEQ assay at survey resolution. The original pipeline was this. In the TCR sequencing data, the lowest productive clonotype frequency that could be detected was 2.59 x 10-5. Only productive TCRbeta rearrangements, defined as complete and in-frame sequences, were included in the analyses. Simpson clonality, calculated in the immunoSEQ Analyzer version 3.0, was used as the measure of sample clonality. Clones were categorized by frequency as very rare, small, medium, large (1-20%) or hyperexpanded (>20%). Generation probabilities were estimated with OLGA 1.2.3, V-gene circos plots were made with VDJtools, specificities were searched in VDJdb, and CDR3 motifs were identified with GLIPH. TCRdb holds this immuneACCESS table with in-frame rearrangements only. Some clones are missing; in checked studies, unresolved V genes explain under half, and the rest has no known cause. Clone size and the V and J calls come from that table; the DNA yielded D and trimming. For this sample the table gives 20,000 to 25,000 clones, of which roughly 82% were detected only once. Roughly 9% of the sample lies in the top ten.

The healthy control group was made up of 37 blood donors, and the Finnish Red Cross blood service supplied their buffy coats. All TCR-sequenced material derived from peripheral blood: patient blood samples and healthy donor buffy coats. Ficoll-Hypaque gradient centrifugation was used to isolate peripheral blood mononuclear cells. Magnetic purification was used to isolate CD4+ cells from the buffy coats of the healthy controls. The Gentra Puregene Cell and Tissue kit was used for genomic DNA extraction, and quantification was performed on a Qubit 2.0 fluorometer. The CDR3 contains 15 residues, cysteine and phenylalanine counted. The sequence is cut down to CDR3 DNA, 45 bases in frame from base 1. The CDR1 and CDR2 encoded by the germline V gene are MNHNS and SASEGT.

The chain uses TRBV6-1 and TRBJ2-1, and 10 bases in between align with TRBD2. The source is a human donor in good health. The sample was CD4+ T cells from blood buffy coats. The DNA is TGTGCCAGCAGAGAAGCGGGAGGGTATTACAATGAGCAGTTCTTC. This gives the protein CASREAGGYYNEQFF.